This TCR beta chain was observed in a study of T cell changes during pregnancy in multiple sclerosis. In germline, CDR1 is MGHDK, CDR2 SYGVNS. The CDR3 consists of 12 residues. The ends were cut back, 5 bases at V and 2 bases at J, with 6 bases in the middle. The repertoire was sequenced with immunoSEQ multiplex PCR; TCRdb's copy has only in-frame clones and lacks some. The sample has 17,000 or so clones, nearly 96% seen once. This receptor was obtained from a female donor with multiple sclerosis, enrolled in a pregnancy study. The V call is TRBV25-1, the J call TRBJ1-2; D possibly corresponds to TRBD1 (5 bases). Sequencing was performed on peripheral blood, taken in the third trimester of pregnancy. Written as DNA, the CDR3 is TGTGCCAGCAGTCGGGGGAACTATGGCTACACCTTC. It is translated as CASSRGNYGYTF.